The entry below describes one T cell receptor (beta chain). The antigen remains undetermined. The data originate from a study of T cell repertoires in ileal Crohn's disease. Time point defined: neoterminal ileum biopsy at postoperative endoscopy, about 6 months after surgery. V dropped 3 bases and J dropped 8 bases, with 10 bases sitting between them. The CDR3 length is 12 residues. Germline CDR1 and CDR2: MNHEY and SMNVEV (reference sequence). Using immunoSEQ multiplex PCR, the repertoire was profiled, and TCRdb retains in-frame clones only, with some absent. This sample has under 15,000 clones; 75% to 85% occur once, and the top ten carry roughly 11%. Study results and limitations: The median delay to postoperative endoscopy was under nine months. Sorted CD8 T cells held more high-frequency clones than CD4.

The J gene is TRBJ1-2, the V gene TRBV27; maybe TRBD1 (6 bases). Sequenced sample: ileal tissue. The receptor was isolated from an adult with Crohn's disease. The CDR3 coding sequence is TGTGCCAGCAGTTTCCAAGGGGGAGGCTACACCTTC. It specifies CASSFQGGGYTF.